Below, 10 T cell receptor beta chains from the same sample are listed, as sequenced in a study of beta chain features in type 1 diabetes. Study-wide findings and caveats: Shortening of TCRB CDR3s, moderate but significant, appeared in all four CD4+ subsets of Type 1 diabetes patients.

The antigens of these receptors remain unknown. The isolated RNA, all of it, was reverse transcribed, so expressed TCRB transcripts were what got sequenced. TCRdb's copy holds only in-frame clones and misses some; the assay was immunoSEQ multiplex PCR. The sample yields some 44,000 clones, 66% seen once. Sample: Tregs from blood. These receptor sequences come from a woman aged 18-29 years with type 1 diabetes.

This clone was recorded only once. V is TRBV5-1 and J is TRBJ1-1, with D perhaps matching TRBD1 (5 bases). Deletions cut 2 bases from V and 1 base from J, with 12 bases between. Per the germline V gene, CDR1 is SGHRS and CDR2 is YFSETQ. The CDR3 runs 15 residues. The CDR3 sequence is CASSFYETENTEAFF. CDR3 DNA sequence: TGCGCCAGCAGCTTCTACGAGACAGAGAACACTGAAGCTTTCTTT. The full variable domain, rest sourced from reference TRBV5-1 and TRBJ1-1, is KAGVTQTPRYLIKTRGQQVTLSCSPISGHRSVSWYQQTPGQGLQFLFEYFSETQRNKGNFPGRFSGRQFSNSRSEMNVSTLELGDSALYLCASSFYETENTEAFFGQGTRLTVV.

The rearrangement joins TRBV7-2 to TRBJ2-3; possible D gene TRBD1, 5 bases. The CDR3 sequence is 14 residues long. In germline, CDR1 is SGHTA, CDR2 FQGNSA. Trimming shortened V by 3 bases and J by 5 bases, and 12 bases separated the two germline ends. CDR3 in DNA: TGTGCCAGCAGCTTGGTAGGGGTTGGAGATACGCAGTATTTT. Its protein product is CASSLVGVGDTQYF.

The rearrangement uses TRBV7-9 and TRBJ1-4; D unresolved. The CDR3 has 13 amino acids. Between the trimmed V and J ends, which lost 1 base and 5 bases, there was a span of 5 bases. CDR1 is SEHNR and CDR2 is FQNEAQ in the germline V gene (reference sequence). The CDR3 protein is CASSLDKNEKLFF. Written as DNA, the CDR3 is TGTGCCAGCAGCTTAGACAAGAATGAAAAACTGTTTTTT.

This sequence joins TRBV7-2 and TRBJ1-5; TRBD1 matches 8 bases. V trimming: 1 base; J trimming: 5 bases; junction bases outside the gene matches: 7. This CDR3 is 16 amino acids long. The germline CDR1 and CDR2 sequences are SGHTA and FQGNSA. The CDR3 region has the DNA TGTGCCAGCAGCTTAGGATTGGGACAGGATTATCAGCCCCAGCATTTT. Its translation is CASSLGLGQDYQPQHF.

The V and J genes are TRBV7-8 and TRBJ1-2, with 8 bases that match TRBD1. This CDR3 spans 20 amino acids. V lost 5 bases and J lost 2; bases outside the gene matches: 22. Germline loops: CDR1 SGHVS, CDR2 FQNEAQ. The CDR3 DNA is TGTGCCAGCAGCCTACTTGCCCGCTCCAGGGGGCGTATAAGAAACTATGGCTACACCTTC. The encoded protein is CASSLLARSRGRIRNYGYTF.

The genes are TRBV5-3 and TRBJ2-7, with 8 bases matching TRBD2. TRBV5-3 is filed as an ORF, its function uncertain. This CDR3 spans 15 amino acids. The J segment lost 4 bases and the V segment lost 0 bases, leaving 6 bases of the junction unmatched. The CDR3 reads CARSLARGVRYEQYF. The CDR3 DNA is TGTGCCAGAAGCTTGGCGCGGGGGGTTCGATACGAGCAGTACTTC.

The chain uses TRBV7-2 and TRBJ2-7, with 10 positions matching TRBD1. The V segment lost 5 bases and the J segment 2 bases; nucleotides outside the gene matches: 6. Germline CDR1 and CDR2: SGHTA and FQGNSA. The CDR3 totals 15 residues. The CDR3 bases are TGTGCCAGCAGCGCGGGGACAGGGGTCGCCTACGAGCAGTACTTC. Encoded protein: CASSAGTGVAYEQYF.

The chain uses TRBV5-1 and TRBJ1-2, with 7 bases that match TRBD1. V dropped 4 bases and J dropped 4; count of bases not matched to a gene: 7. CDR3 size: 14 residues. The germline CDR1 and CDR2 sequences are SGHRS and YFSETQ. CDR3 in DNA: TGCGCCAGCAGCCTGCGACAGGGCGTCTATGGCTACACCTTC. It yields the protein CASSLRQGVYGYTF. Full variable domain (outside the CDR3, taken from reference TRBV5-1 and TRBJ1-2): KAGVTQTPRYLIKTRGQQVTLSCSPISGHRSVSWYQQTPGQGLQFLFEYFSETQRNKGNFPGRFSGRQFSNSRSEMNVSTLELGDSALYLCASSLRQGVYGYTFGSGTRLTVV.

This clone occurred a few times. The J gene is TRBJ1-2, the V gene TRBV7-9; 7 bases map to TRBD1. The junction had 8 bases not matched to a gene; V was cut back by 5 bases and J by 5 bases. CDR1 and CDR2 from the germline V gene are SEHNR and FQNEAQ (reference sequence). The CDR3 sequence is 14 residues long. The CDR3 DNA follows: TGTGCCAGCAGCCAGCGCCCGACAGGGTATGGCTACACCTTC. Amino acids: CASSQRPTGYGYTF.

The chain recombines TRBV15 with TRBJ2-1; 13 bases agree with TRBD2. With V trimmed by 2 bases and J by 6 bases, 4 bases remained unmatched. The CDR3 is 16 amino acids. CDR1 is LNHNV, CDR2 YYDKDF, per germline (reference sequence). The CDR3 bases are TGTGCCACCAGCAGATCCGGGACTAGCGGGACCAATGAGCAGTTCTTC. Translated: CATSRSGTSGTNEQFF. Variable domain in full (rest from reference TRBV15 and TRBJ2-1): DAMVIQNPRYQVTQFGKPVTLSCSQTLNHNVMYWYQQKSSQAPKLLFHYYDKDFNNEADTPDNFQSRRPNTSFCFLDIRSPGLGDTAMYLCATSRSGTSGTNEQFFGPGTRLTVL.